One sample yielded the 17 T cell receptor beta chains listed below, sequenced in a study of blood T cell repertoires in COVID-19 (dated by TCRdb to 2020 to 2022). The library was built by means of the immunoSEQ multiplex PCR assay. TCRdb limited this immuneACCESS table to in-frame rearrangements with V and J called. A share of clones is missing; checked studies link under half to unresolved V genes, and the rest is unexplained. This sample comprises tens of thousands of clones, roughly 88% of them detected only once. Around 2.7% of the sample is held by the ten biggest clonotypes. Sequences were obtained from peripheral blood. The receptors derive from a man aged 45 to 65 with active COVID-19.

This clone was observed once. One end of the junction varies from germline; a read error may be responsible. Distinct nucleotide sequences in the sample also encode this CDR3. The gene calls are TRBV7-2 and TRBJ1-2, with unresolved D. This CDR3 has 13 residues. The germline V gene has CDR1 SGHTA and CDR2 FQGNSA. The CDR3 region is CASSLVREGGYTF. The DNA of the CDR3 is TGTGCCAGCAGCTTAGTGAGGGAGGGTGGCTACACTTTC.

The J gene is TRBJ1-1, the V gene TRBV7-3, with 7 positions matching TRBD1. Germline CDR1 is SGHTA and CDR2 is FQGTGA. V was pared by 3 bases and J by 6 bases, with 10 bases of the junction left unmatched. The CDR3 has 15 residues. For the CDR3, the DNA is TGTGCCAGCAGCTTTTCCGGGACAGCCCCATCTGAAGCTTTCTTT. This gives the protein CASSFSGTAPSEAFF.

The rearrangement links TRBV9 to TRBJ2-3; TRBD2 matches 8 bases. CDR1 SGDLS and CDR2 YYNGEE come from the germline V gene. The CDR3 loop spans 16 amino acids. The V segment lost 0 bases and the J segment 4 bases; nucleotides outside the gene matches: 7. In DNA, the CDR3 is TGTGCCAGCAGCGTAGCTGGCGGGGGGCCCCCAGATACGCAGTATTTT. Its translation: CASSVAGGGPPDTQYF.

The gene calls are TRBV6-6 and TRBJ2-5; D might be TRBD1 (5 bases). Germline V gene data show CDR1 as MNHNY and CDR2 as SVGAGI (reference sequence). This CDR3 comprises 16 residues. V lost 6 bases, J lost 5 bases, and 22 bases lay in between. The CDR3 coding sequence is TGTGCCAGCAGCCCTTTCCCTCCAGGGTCTGGGGAGACCCAGTACTTC. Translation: CASSPFPPGSGETQYF.

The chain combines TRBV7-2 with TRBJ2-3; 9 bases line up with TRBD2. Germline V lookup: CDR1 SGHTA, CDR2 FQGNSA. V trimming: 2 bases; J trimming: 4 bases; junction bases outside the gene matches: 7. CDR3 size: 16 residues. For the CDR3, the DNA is TGTGCCAGCAGCTTAAGGCGGGGGGGCCAGTCAGATACGCAGTATTTT. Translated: CASSLRRGGQSDTQYF.

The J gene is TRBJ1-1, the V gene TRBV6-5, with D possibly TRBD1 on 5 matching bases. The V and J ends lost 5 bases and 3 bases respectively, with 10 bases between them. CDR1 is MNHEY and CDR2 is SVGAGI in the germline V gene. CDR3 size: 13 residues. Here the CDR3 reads CASSLDSYTEAFF. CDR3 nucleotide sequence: TGTGCCAGCAGTCTAGACAGTTACACTGAAGCTTTCTTT.

Written as DNA, the CDR3 is TGTGCCTGGAGTCACCAGATGGGGACAGGGATTCGTAGCAATCAGCCCCAGCATTTT. It is translated as CAWSHQMGTGIRSNQPQHF. J is TRBJ1-5 and V is TRBV30; TRBD1 matches at 9 bases. There are 19 residues in the CDR3. Germline CDR1 GTSNPN, CDR2 SVGIG (reference sequence). After removal of 2 bases from V and 0 bases from J, the junction contained 14 bases not matched to a gene.

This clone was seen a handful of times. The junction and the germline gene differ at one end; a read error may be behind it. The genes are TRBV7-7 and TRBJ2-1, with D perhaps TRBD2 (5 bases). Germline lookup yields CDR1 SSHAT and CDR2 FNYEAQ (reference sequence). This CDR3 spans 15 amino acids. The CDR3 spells CASSLEPSSGHEQFF. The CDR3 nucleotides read TGTGCTAGCAGCTTAGAGCCTAGCAGCGGACATGAGCAGTTCTTC.

This CDR3 is CASRQGEWRTDTQYF. The CDR3 DNA is TGTGCCAGTAGGCAGGGGGAATGGAGAACAGATACGCAGTATTTT. The chain couples TRBV19 to TRBJ2-3; 7 bases agree with TRBD1. Germline values: CDR1 LNHDA, CDR2 SQIVND (reference sequence). CDR3 length: 15 amino acids. Losses at the gene ends were 6 bases for V and 3 bases for J; bases not matched to a gene: 9.

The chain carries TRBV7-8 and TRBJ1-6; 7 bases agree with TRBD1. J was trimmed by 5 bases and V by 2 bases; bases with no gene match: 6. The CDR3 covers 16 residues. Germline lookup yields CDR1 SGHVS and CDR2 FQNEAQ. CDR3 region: CASSLSQGGNNSPLHF. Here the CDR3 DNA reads TGTGCCAGCAGCTTAAGCCAAGGGGGCAATAATTCACCCCTCCACTTT.

CDR3 sequence (DNA): TGTGCCATCAGTGAGTCGGGGCAGAACCATTGGCCCCAGCATTTT. Protein sequence: CAISESGQNHWPQHF. The V gene is TRBV10-3, the J gene TRBJ1-5, with D maybe TRBD1 (5 bases). This CDR3 is 15 amino acids long. CDR1 and CDR2 from the germline V gene are ENHRY and SYGVKD. V gave up 0 bases and J gave up 9 bases, with 15 bases separating them.

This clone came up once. In DNA form, the CDR3 reads TGCGCCAGCAGTGGAAGGACAGGGAAAAATCAGCCCCAGCATTTT. It translates to CASSGRTGKNQPQHF. The V gene is TRBV23-1, the J gene TRBJ1-5; 8 positions agree with TRBD1. TRBV23-1 is annotated as an ORF whose role is uncertain. This CDR3 region has 15 residues. Losses at the gene ends were 5 bases for V and 4 bases for J; bases not matched to a gene: 7.

CDR3 loop: CASSQALTGGPGYTF. As DNA, the CDR3 is TGTGCCAGCAGCCAAGCACTGACAGGGGGCCCTGGCTACACCTTC. The chain is built from TRBV14 and TRBJ1-2; TRBD1 aligns across 10 bases. Germline V gene data show CDR1 as SGHDN and CDR2 as FVKESK. The V gene end was trimmed by 1 base and the J gene end by 7 bases; junction bases not matched to a gene: 6. This CDR3 comprises 15 residues.

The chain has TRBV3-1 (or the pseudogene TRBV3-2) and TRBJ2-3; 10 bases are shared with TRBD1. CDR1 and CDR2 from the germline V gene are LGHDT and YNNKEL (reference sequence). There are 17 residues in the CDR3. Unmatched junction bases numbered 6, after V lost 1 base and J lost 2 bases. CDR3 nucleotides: TGTGCCAGCAGCCAAGCCGCCGGGACAGGGGACACAGATACGCAGTATTTT. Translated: CASSQAAGTGDTDTQYF.

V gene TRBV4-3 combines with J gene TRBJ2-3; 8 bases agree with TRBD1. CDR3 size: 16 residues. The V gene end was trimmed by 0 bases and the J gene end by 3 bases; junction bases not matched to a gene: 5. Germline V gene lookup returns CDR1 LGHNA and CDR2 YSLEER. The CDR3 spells CASSQDPDRVTDTQYF. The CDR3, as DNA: TGCGCCAGCAGCCAAGACCCGGACAGGGTAACAGATACGCAGTATTTT.

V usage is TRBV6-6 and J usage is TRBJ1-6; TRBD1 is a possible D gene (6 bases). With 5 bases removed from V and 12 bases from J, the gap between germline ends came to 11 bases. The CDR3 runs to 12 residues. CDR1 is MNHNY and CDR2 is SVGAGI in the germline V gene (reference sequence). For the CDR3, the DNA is TGTGCCAGCAGTAAGGGGGAACGACCCCTCCACTTT. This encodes CASSKGERPLHF.

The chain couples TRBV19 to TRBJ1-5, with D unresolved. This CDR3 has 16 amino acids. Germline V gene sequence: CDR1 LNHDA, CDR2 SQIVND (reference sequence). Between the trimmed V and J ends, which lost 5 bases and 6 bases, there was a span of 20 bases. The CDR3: CASSSTGMDLGQPQHF. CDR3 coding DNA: TGTGCCAGTAGTTCCACGGGGATGGACTTGGGTCAGCCCCAGCATTTT.